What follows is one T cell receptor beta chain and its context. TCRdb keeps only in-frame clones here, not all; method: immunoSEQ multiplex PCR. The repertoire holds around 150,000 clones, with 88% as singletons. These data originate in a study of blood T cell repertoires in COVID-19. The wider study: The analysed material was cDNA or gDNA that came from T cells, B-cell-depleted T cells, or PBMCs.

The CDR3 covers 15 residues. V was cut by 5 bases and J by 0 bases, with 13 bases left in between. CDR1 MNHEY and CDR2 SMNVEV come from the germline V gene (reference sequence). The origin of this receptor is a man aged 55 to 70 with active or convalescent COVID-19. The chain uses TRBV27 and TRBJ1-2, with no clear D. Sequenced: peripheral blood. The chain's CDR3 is CASSQEPTTNYGYTF. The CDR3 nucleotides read TGTGCCAGCAGTCAGGAACCGACGACTAACTATGGCTACACCTTC.